The source of this T cell receptor beta chain is a study of T-cell reconstitution after alpha-beta-depleted transplantation in children. As it was prepared, the TCRbeta library received unique molecular identifiers. A single record per CDR3 protein comes from TCRdb applying MiXCR to the PCR reads. Of around 500,000 distinct CDR3 sequences listed, around 23% are singletons. The table lists this clonotype with many counts. V lost 3 bases and J lost 1, with 7 bases in between. The CDR3 is 14 residues long. Germline V gives CDR1 DFQATT, CDR2 SNEGSKA (reference sequence). This TCR derives from a boy in the first two years of life who had a stem cell transplant for acute myeloid leukemia, so the T cells may come from the graft donor. Source: PBMCs, mostly from graft donor cells, taken 360 days after TCRalphabeta/CD19-depleted stem cell transplant. J is TRBJ2-6 and V is TRBV20-1, with D perhaps matching TRBD1 (5 bases). The CDR3 DNA sequence: TGCAGTGCTAGGCGACAGTCTGGGGCCAACGTCCTGACTTTC. Protein: CSARRQSGANVLTF.